This TCR beta chain was captured in a study of cytomegalovirus exposure and HLA in healthy donors. Profiling relied on immunoSEQ multiplex PCR, and the TCRdb table lists in-frame clones only, not all of them. This table holds around 300,000 clones, 65% to 90% found once. As to this clone: Its antigen is unidentified.

Trimming stripped 6 bases from V and 4 bases from J, with 15 bases between. The V gene's germline CDR1 is MNHEY and CDR2 SMNVEV (reference sequence). The CDR3 contains 14 residues. Notes on the study in general: The authors enumerated 180 or so TCR beta chains as linked to cytomegalovirus. There were three CMV-associated chains whose specificity for CMV antigens was confirmed in vitro. Most TCR sequences showed up rarely, but some public TCRs showed up in many donors.

The donors were members of the roughly 130-subject validation cohort (separate from the roughly 700-subject first cohort). The specimen sequenced was PBMCs. The clonotype comes from a woman aged 18 to 35 in good health and CMV-seronegative. The chain combines TRBV27 with TRBJ2-5; weak D call: TRBD1 (6 bases). As DNA, the CDR3 is TGTGCCAGCAGCCACAGGGATGGGGGAGAGACCCAGTACTTC. Translation gives CASSHRDGGETQYF.